The TCR beta chain under discussion was sequenced for a study of cytomegalovirus exposure and HLA in healthy donors. Study-level points and caveats: Several of the most significant clusters appeared, in a later analysis, to be linked to common viral pathogens.

PCR primers comprised 60 Vbeta and 13 Jbeta primers. This table comes from immunoSEQ multiplex PCR, and its TCRdb copy is limited to in-frame clones, with some not included. Among more than 80,000 clones listed, around 81% were seen once. Looked up from germline, CDR1 is SGHVS and CDR2 is FQNEAQ. The V and J ends lost 6 bases and 5 bases, in that order; junction bases with no gene match: 12. The CDR3 loop spans 15 amino acids. Concerning this clone itself: Its antigen is still unknown.

The clonotype comes from a man in his late teens or twenties in good health and CMV-seropositive. The genes are TRBV7-8 and TRBJ2-7, with 8 positions matching TRBD2. The sample was PBMCs. The CDR3 sequence: CASRKESGSGDEQYF. CDR3 DNA sequence: TGTGCCAGCAGGAAAGAAAGCGGGAGTGGTGACGAGCAGTACTTC.